The 15 T cell receptor beta chains in this list originate from one sample, sequenced in a study of neurological immune-mediated disorders. TCRdb fed the 5' RACE reads into MiXCR, producing one record per CDR3 protein. The sample includes about 66,000 distinct CDR3 sequences, roughly 4.3% seen only once; the top ten take under 7.5%. Sequencing was performed on PBMCs. These receptors originate from a man aged 25-40 years with multiple sclerosis.

This clonotype was seen more than once but under ten times. V is TRBV3-1 and J is TRBJ1-1; D is ambiguous. This CDR3 is built from 14 residues. The V gene lost 1 base and the J gene lost 4 bases, with 10 bases spanning the gap. CDR1 LGHDT and CDR2 YNNKEL come from the germline V gene (reference sequence). CDR3 residues: CASSQVRGGTEAFF. The CDR3 DNA follows: TGTGCCAGCAGCCAAGTTCGGGGTGGCACTGAAGCTTTCTTT.

This clonotype was picked up many times. The chain is built from TRBV6-1 and TRBJ2-3; D tentatively fits TRBD1 or TRBD2 (7 bases each). Germline-derived CDR1 and CDR2 are MNHNS and SASEGT. V lost 5 bases, J lost 8 bases, and 17 bases lay in between. The CDR3 has 14 residues. This chain's CDR3 is CASSQGRGQGTQYF. CDR3 in DNA: TGTGCCAGCAGTCAAGGGAGGGGGCAGGGTACGCAGTATTTT.

V and J are TRBV7-6 and TRBJ2-7; D is possibly TRBD1 (5 bases). The germline CDR1 and CDR2 sequences are SGHVS and FNYEAQ. Trimming stripped 5 bases from V and 3 bases from J, with 11 bases between. This CDR3 is 13 amino acids long. CDR3 DNA: TGTGCCAGCAGCCGACAGCGAAACTACGAGCAGTACTTC. Its translation: CASSRQRNYEQYF.

At least ten counts were recorded for this clonotype. The gene calls are TRBV5-1 and TRBJ1-2; D is unclear. Germline CDR1 is SGHRS and CDR2 is YFSETQ. V lost 2 bases, J lost 7 bases, and 21 bases lay in between. The CDR3 consists of 16 residues. The CDR3 sequence is CASSLSPEAGKGGYTF. CDR3 sequence (DNA): TGCGCCAGCAGCTTATCCCCGGAGGCGGGTAAAGGTGGCTACACCTTC.

This clonotype was detected many times. DNA of the CDR3: TGTGCCAGCAGCTTGGTCAATCAAGGTGGCTATGGCTACACCTTC. Translation: CASSLVNQGGYGYTF. The chain employs TRBV5-5 and TRBJ1-2; D gene ambiguous. The V gene lost 0 bases and the J gene lost 4 bases, with 13 bases spanning the gap. The CDR3 has 15 residues. From germline, CDR1 is SGHKS and CDR2 YYEKEE (reference sequence).

This sequence joins TRBV27 and TRBJ1-5, with D hard to call. The CDR3 covers 15 residues. CDR1 is MNHEY, CDR2 SMNVEV, per germline (reference sequence). V lost 8 bases to trimming and J lost 0 bases, with 14 bases between them. The CDR3 nucleotides are TGTGCCAGCGGGCCCTGGACGGCTAGCAATCAGCCCCAGCATTTT. Translated: CASGPWTASNQPQHF.

This clonotype was picked up a small number of times. The chain combines TRBV12-5 with TRBJ2-1; D gene unclear. Germline V gene data show CDR1 as LGHNT and CDR2 as FRNRAP. With 5 bases removed from V and 0 bases from J, the gap between germline ends came to 11 bases. The CDR3 length is 15 residues. As DNA, the CDR3 is TGTGCTAGTGGTACCGATTTGAGCTCCTACAATGAGCAGTTCTTC. This sequence encodes CASGTDLSSYNEQFF.

Points on this clonotype: A much larger clonotype is one base distant, so this may be a read error. This chain uses TRBV7-9 with TRBJ1-5; no reliable D call. The germline V gene encodes CDR1 SEHNR and CDR2 FQNEAQ (reference sequence). The CDR3 length is 14 residues. V was trimmed by 1 base and J by 8 bases, leaving 12 bases between them. The CDR3: CASSLERDAKPQHF. DNA for the CDR3: TGTGCCAGCAGCTTAGAGAGAGACGCTAAGCCCCAGCATTTT.

This clonotype was seen at least ten times. The V call is TRBV6-6, the J call TRBJ1-2; 8 nucleotides match TRBD1. This CDR3 has 13 amino acids. Germline CDR1 is MNHNY and CDR2 is SVGAGI (reference sequence). V dropped 5 bases and J dropped 8; count of bases not matched to a gene: 7. The CDR3 region has the DNA TGTGCCAGCAGTCAAAGACAGGGGTCCGGCTACACCTTC. This encodes CASSQRQGSGYTF.

The genes are TRBV9 and TRBJ1-1; a possible D gene is TRBD1 (5 bases). Per germline, CDR1 SGDLS and CDR2 YYNGEE. The CDR3 covers 15 residues. Between the trimmed V and J ends, which lost 3 bases and 0 bases, there was a span of 12 bases. The CDR3 sequence is CASSAPGALNTEAFF. The CDR3 bases are TGTGCCAGCAGCGCCCCCGGGGCGTTGAACACTGAAGCTTTCTTT.

This clonotype was counted many times. V gene TRBV7-9 combines with J gene TRBJ1-1, with D unclear. Germline V gene sequence: CDR1 SEHNR, CDR2 FQNEAQ (reference sequence). V lost 5 bases and J 3 bases, leaving 10 bases between the germline ends. This CDR3 is 13 amino acids long. DNA of the CDR3: TGTGCCAGCAGCGCCCCCCCGGACACTGAAGCTTTCTTT. Translating it yields CASSAPPDTEAFF.

V usage is TRBV10-2 and J usage is TRBJ1-1, with TRBD1 as a possible D gene (6 bases). There are 12 residues in the CDR3. Trimming cost V 3 bases and J 4 bases, with 6 bases left between them. The V gene's germline CDR1 is WSHSY and CDR2 SAAADI. As DNA, the CDR3 is TGCGCCAGCAGTGAAGGGGGCACTGAAGCTTTCTTT. Translating gives CASSEGGTEAFF.

This clonotype was seen ten or more times. Here the CDR3 reads CSARDERDRKYNEQFF. In nucleotides, the CDR3 is TGCAGTGCTAGAGACGAACGGGACAGAAAATACAATGAGCAGTTCTTC. The rearrangement uses TRBV20-1 and TRBJ2-1; 7 bases agree with TRBD1. The CDR3 length is 16 residues. Trimming took 0 bases from V and 4 from J; bases not matched to a gene: 9. The V gene's germline CDR1 is DFQATT and CDR2 SNEGSKA (reference sequence).

The rearrangement uses TRBV12-3 or TRBV12-4 and TRBJ1-4; D might be TRBD1 (6 bases). The V end lost 4 bases, the J end lost 7 bases, and 16 bases lay between the germline ends. The CDR3 runs 15 residues. The CDR3 DNA is TGTGCCAGCAGTTCCCGCCCGGGGGCCGGTGAAAAACTGTTTTTT. It translates to CASSSRPGAGEKLFF.

This chain connects TRBV4-1 to TRBJ1-1, with no clear D. The CDR3 consists of 16 residues. V shed 0 bases and J shed 0 bases, with 11 bases lying between them. CDR1 is MGHRA and CDR2 is YSYEKL in the germline V gene. CDR3 amino acids: CASSQEGWTVNTEAFF. CDR3 in DNA: TGCGCCAGCAGCCAAGAGGGCTGGACTGTGAACACTGAAGCTTTCTTT.